This record concerns one TCR beta chain sequence. The data stem from a study of control samples from healthy donors and cancer patients. Assay used: immunoSEQ multiplex PCR; TCRdb lists only in-frame clones, some missing. The sample carries around 100,000 clones, about nine tenths recorded once. The length of the CDR3 is 15 residues. V lost 0 bases and J lost 4, with 10 bases in between. Germline lookup yields CDR1 SGHRS and CDR2 YFSETQ. This TCR was sampled from a woman between 18 and 29 years old in good health. The chain couples TRBV5-1 to TRBJ2-2; a weak D match, TRBD2 (5 bases). Material for sequencing was blood. The CDR3 loop reads CASSLGIEGTGELFF. CDR3 sequence (DNA): TGCGCCAGCAGCTTGGGGATCGAGGGCACCGGGGAGCTGTTTTTT.